What follows is one T cell receptor beta chain and its context. Its specificity is not known. Here immunoSEQ multiplex PCR was the method, and the copy in TCRdb shows in-frame clones only, minus some. The sample yields about 39,000 clones, approximately 95% seen once. This sample is part of a study of graft-versus-host responses after intestinal transplantation. Study results and limitations: Recipient marrow showed GvH clones, some seen first in ileum or blood.

J lost 1 base, V lost 8 bases, and 5 bases had no gene match. Germline CDR1 LGHNA, CDR2 YNFKEQ. The CDR3 contains 14 residues. Specimen: PBMCs, collected around 720 days after intestinal transplantation. The source of this sequence is a human patient who received an intestinal transplant, so some T cells may come from the graft donor. The chain carries TRBV4-2 and TRBJ1-5; TRBD1 matches at 7 bases. This CDR3 reads CASRPTGSNQPQHF. As DNA, the CDR3 is TGTGCCAGCCGACCGACAGGGAGCAATCAGCCCCAGCATTTT.